The clone carrying this T cell receptor beta chain has more than one count but fewer than ten. Its antigen is not identified. The sample comes from a study of blood T cells in healthy people across ages. Researchers report isolating at least 6 million PBMCs per sample. Study-wide findings and caveats: Strong correlation existed between TCR beta diversity and naive T cell percentage. Donors of long life had a larger count of naive CD4+ cells and greater diversity than aged donors.

For the second PCR, which ran for about 6 to 11 cycles, a sample-barcoded 5' primer and a J-beta primer mix were used. Template switching added a 12-random-nucleotide identifier to every cDNA molecule. One entry per CDR3 protein, called by TCRdb with MiXCR from the 5' RACE reads. The sample yields about 970,000 distinct CDR3 sequences, just over 50% seen once. What was sequenced was blood. The sequence was collected from a woman in her fifties or sixties in good health.

CDR3: CASSAFGTGAYNEQFF. In DNA, the CDR3 is TGTGCCAGCAGCGCCTTTGGGACAGGGGCTTACAATGAGCAGTTCTTC. The V gene is TRBV7-8, the J gene TRBJ2-1; 10 nucleotides match TRBD1. CDR3 length equals 16 residues. Germline CDR1 is SGHVS and CDR2 is FQNEAQ. J gave up 4 bases and V 5 bases, and 8 bases lay outside the gene matches.